The 22 T cell receptor beta chains in this list originate from one sample, sequenced in a study of breast tumors, draining lymph nodes, adjacent tissues. Axillary draining lymph nodes of breast cancer patients supplied the node samples. TCRdb processed the multiplex PCR reads anew with MiXCR; each CDR3 protein has one entry. The table records around 230,000 distinct CDR3 sequences, roughly 32% of them present only once. Sequenced input: axillary lymph node tissue. These receptors were taken from a female donor with breast cancer. Some clones in this sample may be carry-over from other donors' samples.

V and J are TRBV12-5 and TRBJ2-1; 9 bases fit TRBD2. Germline assignment: CDR1 LGHNT and CDR2 FRNRAP. The CDR3 has 15 amino acids. Germline trimming cut 7 bases from V and 0 bases from J; bases unmatched to any gene: 4. This CDR3 reads CASVNSGSSYNEQFF. CDR3 nucleotide sequence: TGTGCTAGTGTTAATAGCGGGAGCTCCTACAATGAGCAGTTCTTC.

V and J are TRBV7-9 and TRBJ2-2; 14 bases line up with TRBD2. CDR1 is SEHNR, CDR2 FQNEAQ, per germline (reference sequence). Trimming cost V 5 bases and J 5 bases; bases outside gene matches: 10. There are 18 residues in the CDR3. The CDR3 is CASSRYGLAGGGTGELFF. The CDR3 region has the DNA TGTGCCAGCAGCCGCTACGGACTAGCGGGAGGCGGAACCGGGGAGCTGTTTTTT.

On this clonotype: A much larger clone sits a single nucleotide away, making a read error possible. The chain is built from TRBV11-2 and TRBJ2-6; maybe TRBD1 (6 bases). Germline CDR1 is SGHAT and CDR2 is FQNNGV. This CDR3 has 15 amino acids. V was cut by 2 bases and J by 6 bases, with 11 bases left in between. CDR3 sequence: CASSLNRAAANVLTF. The CDR3 nucleotides read TGTGCCAGCAGCTTAAACAGGGCCGCGGCCAACGTCCTGACTTTC.

The rearrangement joins TRBV7-9 to TRBJ2-3, with TRBD2 matching over 12 bases. CDR1 is SEHNR and CDR2 is FQNEAQ in the germline V gene (reference sequence). The CDR3 extends over 16 amino acids. V lost 5 bases and J lost 5; bases outside the gene matches: 8. As DNA, the CDR3 is TGTGCCAGCAGCACAGAGACTAGCGGGAGTCAAGATACGCAGTATTTT. This encodes CASSTETSGSQDTQYF.

A word on this clonotype: A read error may explain this, as a much larger clone is one base away. V is TRBV3-1 and J is TRBJ2-3, with 8 bases identical to TRBD2. The CDR3 loop spans 14 amino acids. In germline, CDR1 is LGHDT, CDR2 YNNKEL (reference sequence). The CDR3 coding sequence is TGTGTCAGCAGCCAAGGTAGCGGGACTGATACGCAGTATTTT. Protein: CVSSQGSGTDTQYF.

The rearrangement joins TRBV3-1 to TRBJ2-4; tentatively, D is TRBD2 (6 bases). CDR1 and CDR2 (germline): LGHDT, YNNKEL (reference sequence). Trimming shortened V by 3 bases and J by 0 bases, and 9 bases separated the two germline ends. The CDR3 totals 15 residues. The CDR3 sequence is CASSHPGLAKNIQYF. DNA for the CDR3: TGTGCCAGCAGCCATCCGGGACTAGCCAAAAACATTCAGTACTTC. The whole variable domain, filled in from reference TRBV3-1 and TRBJ2-4, reads DTAVSQTPKYLVTQMGNDKSIKCEQNLGHDTMYWYKQDSKKFLKIMFSYNNKELIINETVPNRFSPKSPDKAHLNLHINSLELGDSAVYFCASSHPGLAKNIQYFGAGTRLSVL.

About this clonotype itself: The conserved phenylalanine or tryptophan is not found at the CDR3 terminus, so this likely reflects a read error. This chain's CDR3 is CASSLQEAEAFL. CDR3 nucleotide sequence: TGTGCCAGCAGCTTACAGGAGGCTGAAGCTTTCCTT. J is TRBJ1-1 and V is TRBV11-3; no clear D. The germline CDR1 and CDR2 sequences are SGHNT and YENEEA. Trimming cost V 2 bases and J 6 bases, with 7 bases left between them. The length of the CDR3 is 12 residues.

The rearrangement joins TRBV28 to TRBJ2-2, with unresolved D. Trimming took 7 bases from V and 4 from J, leaving 16 bases between them. Per the germline V gene, CDR1 is MDHEN and CDR2 is SYDVKM. CDR3 length: 15 residues. The CDR3 spells CASTFGQPSTGELFF. The CDR3 DNA sequence: TGTGCCAGCACTTTCGGCCAGCCGAGCACCGGGGAGCTGTTTTTT.

In the case of this clonotype: Being one base from a much bigger clone, this may be a read error. The chain has TRBV6-5 and TRBJ1-4; TRBD1 might be the D (5 bases). The CDR3 runs to 14 residues. Trimming pared 5 bases from V and 7 bases from J, leaving 14 bases between. Germline V gene sequence: CDR1 MNHEY, CDR2 SVGAGI. In DNA form, the CDR3 reads TGTGCCAGCAGTCACGGAGGGGTGGGTGAAAAACTGTTTTTT. It codes for CASSHGGVGEKLFF.

This clonotype appeared once. The V call is TRBV30, the J call TRBJ1-6; TRBD1 matches 9 bases. V shed 3 bases and J 9 bases; nucleotides not matched to a gene: 3. CDR3 length equals 13 residues. CDR1 is GTSNPN, CDR2 SVGIG, per germline (reference sequence). The CDR3 spells CAWRGQGSSPLHF. The CDR3, as DNA: TGTGCCTGGAGGGGACAGGGAAGTTCACCCCTCCACTTT.

This clonotype was seen repeatedly, ten times or more. The V gene is TRBV18, the J gene TRBJ1-2, with D tentatively TRBD1 (5 bases). Trimming left V 2 bases short and J 1 base short, with 11 bases between. CDR1 and CDR2 (germline): KGHSH, LQKENI. This CDR3 is built from 15 residues. The CDR3 sequence is CASSPEGRNNYGYTF. The CDR3 DNA sequence: TGTGCCAGCTCACCAGAGGGACGGAATAACTATGGCTACACCTTC.

Comments on this clonotype: The missing conserved phenylalanine or tryptophan at the end of this CDR3 makes a read error likely. The genes are TRBV29-1 and TRBJ2-1; D perhaps matches TRBD1 (5 bases). With 1 base removed from V and 10 bases from J, the gap between germline ends came to 20 bases. The germline V gene encodes CDR1 SQVTM and CDR2 ANQGSEA. The CDR3 consists of 15 residues. The CDR3 loop reads CSVEAPGHRAGEQFL. For the CDR3, the DNA is TGCAGCGTTGAAGCGCCCGGACATAGGGCAGGGGAGCAGTTCTTA.

Concerning this clonotype itself: Being one base from a much bigger clone, this may be a read error. V and J are TRBV20-1 and TRBJ2-7, with 10 positions matching TRBD1. The CDR3 has 13 amino acids. From germline, CDR1 is DFQATT and CDR2 SNEGSKA (reference sequence). CDR3: CSARVTGGYAQYF. The CDR3 bases are TGCAGTGCTAGAGTGACAGGGGGCTACGCGCAGTACTTC.

This clonotype was observed many times. This chain joins TRBV5-8 and TRBJ2-5, with a weak D call TRBD2 (6 bases). The CDR3 runs to 15 residues. Trimming took 4 bases from V and 2 from J, leaving 15 bases between them. Per the germline V gene, CDR1 is SGHTS and CDR2 is YDEGEE. CDR3 DNA sequence: TGTGCCAGCAGCCGAGAGCTCCGGGGGCAAGAGACCCAGTACTTC. It specifies CASSRELRGQETQYF.

This clonotype was recorded at least ten times. The chain employs TRBV24-1 and TRBJ2-2, with 14 bases identical to TRBD2. Germline trimming cut 4 bases from V and 6 bases from J; bases unmatched to any gene: 9. CDR3 size: 18 residues. Per the germline V gene, CDR1 is KGHDR and CDR2 is SFDVKD. CDR3 nucleotides: TGTGCCACCAGTGACCTCGGGACTAGCGGGAGTAGGTCCGGGGAGCTGTTTTTT. It translates to CATSDLGTSGSRSGELFF.

The rearrangement links TRBV28 to TRBJ2-6; TRBD2 might be the D (6 bases). Germline V gene lookup returns CDR1 MDHEN and CDR2 SYDVKM. The CDR3 runs to 16 residues. V was shortened by 7 bases and J by 4 bases, with 17 bases between the two germline ends. CDR3 loop: CASTLRPGAGANVLTF. The CDR3 DNA reads as TGTGCCAGCACCCTCCGGCCGGGAGCCGGGGCCAACGTCCTGACTTTC.

CDR3 DNA sequence: TGTGCCACCAGTGACCACAGGGGAAGGTACAATGAGCAGTTCTTC. This gives the protein CATSDHRGRYNEQFF. The chain has TRBV24-1 and TRBJ2-1; 7 nucleotides line up with TRBD1. V was clipped by 4 bases and J by 4 bases; unmatched bases: 6. The V gene's germline CDR1 is KGHDR and CDR2 SFDVKD. The CDR3 has 15 amino acids.

On this clonotype itself: One end of the junction varies from germline; a read error may be responsible. The chain carries TRBV9 and TRBJ2-7; D remains unclear. Germline assignment: CDR1 SGDLS and CDR2 YYNGEE. The CDR3 runs to 14 residues. The CDR3 loop reads CASSVDITAYKQYF. As DNA, the CDR3 is TGTGCCAGCAGCGTAGATATTACCGCCTACAAGCAGTACTTC.

This clonotype has a count of ten or more. The chain employs TRBV19 and TRBJ2-1; 7 nucleotides align to TRBD1. Germline V gene data show CDR1 as LNHDA and CDR2 as SQIVND (reference sequence). The V and J ends lost 2 bases and 5 bases, in that order; junction bases with no gene match: 6. The CDR3 extends over 15 amino acids. The CDR3 DNA is TGTGCCAGTAGTATAAACCAGGGGGTAAACAATGAGCAGTTCTTC. Amino acids: CASSINQGVNNEQFF.

As concerns this clonotype: Germline and junction disagree at one end, which may indicate a read error. The chain carries TRBV20-1 and TRBJ2-1, with D possibly TRBD2 on 7 matching bases. There are 13 residues in the CDR3. CDR1 DFQATT and CDR2 SNEGSKA come from the germline V gene (reference sequence). CDR3 protein: CSAPGGAYNERFF. CDR3 nucleotides: TGCAGTGCCCCGGGGGGCGCCTACAATGAGCGGTTCTTC.

There are many counts of this clonotype. The V call is TRBV5-1, the J call TRBJ1-5, with 7 bases lining up with TRBD1. The junction had 8 bases not matched to a gene; V was cut back by 4 bases and J by 4 bases. CDR1 is SGHRS, CDR2 YFSETQ, per germline. This CDR3 spans 15 amino acids. The CDR3 DNA sequence: TGCGCCAGCAGCCCGGCGACAGGGTTTAATCAGCCCCAGCATTTT. It encodes CASSPATGFNQPQHF.

This clonotype has a count of ten or more. The rearrangement links TRBV13 to TRBJ2-7, with D perhaps given as TRBD1 or TRBD2 (6 bases each). Per the germline V gene, CDR1 is PRHDT and CDR2 is FYEKMQ (reference sequence). This CDR3 spans 14 amino acids. V lost 3 bases to trimming and J lost 3 bases, with 12 bases between them. CDR3 protein: CASSLRGANYEQYF. The CDR3 DNA sequence: TGTGCCAGCAGCTTGAGGGGGGCGAACTACGAGCAGTACTTC.